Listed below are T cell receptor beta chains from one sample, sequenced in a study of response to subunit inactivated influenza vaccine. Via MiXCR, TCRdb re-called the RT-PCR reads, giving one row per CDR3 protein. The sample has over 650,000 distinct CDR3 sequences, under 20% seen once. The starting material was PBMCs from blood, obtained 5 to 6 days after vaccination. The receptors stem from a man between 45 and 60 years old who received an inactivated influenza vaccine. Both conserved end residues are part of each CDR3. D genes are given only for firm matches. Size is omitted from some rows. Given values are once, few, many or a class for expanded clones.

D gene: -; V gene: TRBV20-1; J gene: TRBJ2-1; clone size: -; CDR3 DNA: TGCAGTGCAAAACCCACACTCGCGAGCTCCTACAATGAGCAGTTCTTC; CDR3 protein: CSAKPTLASSYNEQFF
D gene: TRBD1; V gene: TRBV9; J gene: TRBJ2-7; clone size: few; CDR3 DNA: TGTGCCAGCAGCGTTTCCGGGACAGGGGACTACGAGCAGTACTTC; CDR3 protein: CASSVSGTGDYEQYF
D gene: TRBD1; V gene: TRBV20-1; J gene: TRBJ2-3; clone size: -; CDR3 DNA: TGCAGTGCTACCCCCCCTCCGGGACAGGGGGCAGGAGATACGCAGTATTTT; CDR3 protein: CSATPPPGQGAGDTQYF
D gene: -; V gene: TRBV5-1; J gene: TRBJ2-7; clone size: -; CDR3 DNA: TGCGCCAGCAGAAGGGACCCAGGCTACGAGCAGTACTTC; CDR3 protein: CASRRDPGYEQYF
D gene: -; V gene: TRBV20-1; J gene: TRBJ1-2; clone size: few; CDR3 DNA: TGCAGTGCTGAGGGGACGGTGTATGGCTACACCTTC; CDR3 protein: CSAEGTVYGYTF
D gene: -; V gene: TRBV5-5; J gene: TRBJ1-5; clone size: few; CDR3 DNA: TGTGCCAGCAGCTTGGGGGGTAATGGCAATCAGCCCCAGCATTTT; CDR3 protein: CASSLGGNGNQPQHF
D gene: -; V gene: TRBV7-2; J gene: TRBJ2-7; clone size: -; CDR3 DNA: TGTGCCAGCAGCTTGGATGCAGCCCATAAAGAGCAGTACTTC; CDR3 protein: CASSLDAAHKEQYF
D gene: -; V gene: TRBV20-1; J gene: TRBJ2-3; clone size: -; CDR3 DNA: TGCAGTGCTAGGGGGGACGGGACCCCGAGCACAGATACGCAGTATTTT; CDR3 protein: CSARGDGTPSTDTQYF
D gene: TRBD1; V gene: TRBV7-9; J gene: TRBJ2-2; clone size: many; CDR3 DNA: TGTGCCAGCAGCTCGGGCGGACAGGGTAACACCGGGGAGCTGTTTTTT; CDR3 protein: CASSSGGQGNTGELFF
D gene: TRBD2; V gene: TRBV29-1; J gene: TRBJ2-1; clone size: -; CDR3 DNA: TGCAGCGTGGGACTAGCGGGTGAGCAGTTCTTC; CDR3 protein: CSVGLAGEQFF
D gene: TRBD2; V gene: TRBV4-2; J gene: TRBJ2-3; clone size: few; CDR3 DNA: TGTGCCAGCAGCCGCGGGACTAGCGGGAGTGTTTCAGATACGCAGTATTTT; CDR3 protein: CASSRGTSGSVSDTQYF
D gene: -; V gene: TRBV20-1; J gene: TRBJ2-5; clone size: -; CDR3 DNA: TGCAGTGCTATGAGGCTCGGACAAGAGACCCAGTACTTC; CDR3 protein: CSAMRLGQETQYF